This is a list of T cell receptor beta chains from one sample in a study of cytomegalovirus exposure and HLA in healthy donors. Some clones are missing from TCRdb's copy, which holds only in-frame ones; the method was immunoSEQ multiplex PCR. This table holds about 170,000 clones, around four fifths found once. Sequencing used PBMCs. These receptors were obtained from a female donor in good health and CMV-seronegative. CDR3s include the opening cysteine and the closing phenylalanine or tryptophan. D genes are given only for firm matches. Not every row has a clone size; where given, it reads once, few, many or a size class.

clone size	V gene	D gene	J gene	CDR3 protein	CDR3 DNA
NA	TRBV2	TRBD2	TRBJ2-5	CASSGGASGGLSETQYF	TGTGCCAGCAGTGGGGGGGCGAGCGGGGGCCTTTCGGAGACCCAGTACTTC
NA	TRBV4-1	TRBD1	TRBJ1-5	CASSQRQGGQPQHF	TGCGCCAGCAGCCAACGACAGGGTGGTCAGCCCCAGCATTTT
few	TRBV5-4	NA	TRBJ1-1	CASSFSTGNTEAFF	TGTGCCAGCAGCTTTTCGACGGGGAACACTGAAGCTTTCTTT
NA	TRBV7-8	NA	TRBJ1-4	CASSSSEKLFF	TGTGCCAGCAGCTCCTCCGAAAAACTGTTTTTT
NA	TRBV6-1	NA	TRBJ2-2	CASSALAGARTGELFF	TGTGCCAGCAGTGCCTTGGCGGGGGCGAGGACCGGGGAGCTGTTTTTT
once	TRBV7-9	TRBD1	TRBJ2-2	CASSLPTGTNTGELFF	TGTGCCAGCAGCTTGCCGACAGGGACGAACACCGGGGAGCTGTTTTTT
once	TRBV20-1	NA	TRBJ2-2	CSARGVEELFF	TGCAGTGCCAGGGGCGTCGAGGAGCTGTTTTTT
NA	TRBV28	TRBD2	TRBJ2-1	CASSRAGGEQFF	TGTGCCAGCAGTCGGGCGGGAGGTGAGCAGTTCTTC
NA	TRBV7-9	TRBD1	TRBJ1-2	CASSSGQGDYGYTF	TGTGCCAGCAGCTCCGGACAGGGGGACTATGGCTACACCTTC
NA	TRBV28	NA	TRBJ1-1	CASSFGRGYTEAFF	TGTGCCAGCAGTTTCGGGCGGGGCTACACTGAAGCTTTCTTT
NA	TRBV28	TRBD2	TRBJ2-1	CASSQRGVIYNEQFF	TGTGCCAGCAGCCAGCGGGGTGTCATCTACAATGAGCAGTTCTTC
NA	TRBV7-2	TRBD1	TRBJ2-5	CASTPDRVGPIETQYF	TGTGCCAGCACCCCGGACAGGGTGGGTCCCATAGAGACCCAGTACTTC
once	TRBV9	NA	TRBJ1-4	CASSVGIGEEKLFF	TGTGCCAGCAGCGTAGGGATAGGGGAAGAAAAACTGTTTTTT
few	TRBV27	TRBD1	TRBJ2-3	CASSADPDRINTDTQYF	TGTGCCAGCAGTGCAGATCCGGACAGGATAAACACAGATACGCAGTATTTT
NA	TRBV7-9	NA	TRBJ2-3	CASSLVGQLSTDTQYF	TGTGCCAGCAGCTTAGTTGGACAGCTTAGCACAGATACGCAGTATTTT
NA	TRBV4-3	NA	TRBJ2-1	CASSHSGGYNEQFF	TGCGCCAGCAGCCATAGTGGGGGGTACAATGAGCAGTTCTTC
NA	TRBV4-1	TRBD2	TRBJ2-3	CASSLGLARSSTDTQYF	TGCGCCAGCAGCCTCGGACTAGCGAGGAGCAGCACAGATACGCAGTATTTT
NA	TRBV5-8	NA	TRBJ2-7	CASSFDEAYYEQYF	TGTGCCAGCAGCTTTGACGAGGCCTACTACGAGCAGTACTTC
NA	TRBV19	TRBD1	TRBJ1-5	CASSSGDRDSNQPQHF	TGTGCCAGTAGTTCAGGGGACAGGGATAGCAATCAGCCCCAGCATTTT
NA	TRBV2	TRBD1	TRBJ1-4	CASRTDRGNEKLLF	TGTGCCAGCAGGACGGACAGGGGTAATGAAAAACTGCTTTTT
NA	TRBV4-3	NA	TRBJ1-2	CASSQDALSDGYTF	TGCGCCAGCAGCCAAGATGCGCTGTCGGATGGCTACACCTTC
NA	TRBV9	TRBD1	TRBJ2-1	CASSVAGTGGYNEQFF	TGTGCCAGCAGCGTAGCGGGGACAGGGGGATACAATGAGCAGTTCTTC
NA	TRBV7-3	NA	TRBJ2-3	CATSTGPTDTQYF	TGTGCCACCTCGACAGGACCCACAGATACGCAGTATTTT
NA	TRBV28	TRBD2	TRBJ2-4	CASTTSGGANIQYF	TGTGCCAGCACGACTAGCGGGGGGGCGAACATTCAGTACTTC
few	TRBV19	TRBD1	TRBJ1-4	CASNGQVEEKLFF	TGTGCCAGTAATGGACAGGTCGAGGAAAAACTGTTTTTT
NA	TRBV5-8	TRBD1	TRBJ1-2	CASSLGGGAWYGYTF	TGTGCCAGCAGCTTGGGAGGGGGCGCTTGGTATGGCTACACCTTC
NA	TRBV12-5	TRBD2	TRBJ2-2	CASGLWGSGTSGGANTGELFF	TGTGCTAGTGGTTTGTGGGGATCCGGGACTAGCGGGGGGGCCAACACCGGGGAGCTGTTTTTT
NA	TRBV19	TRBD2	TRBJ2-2	CASSMETSGGQNTGELFF	TGTGCCAGTAGTATGGAGACTAGCGGGGGCCAGAACACCGGGGAGCTGTTTTTT
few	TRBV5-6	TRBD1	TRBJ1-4	CASSSGQGAEKLFF	TGTGCCAGCAGCAGCGGACAGGGGGCTGAAAAACTGTTTTTT
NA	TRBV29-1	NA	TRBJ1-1	CSVDRGPNTEAFF	TGCAGCGTTGATCGGGGTCCGAACACTGAAGCTTTCTTT
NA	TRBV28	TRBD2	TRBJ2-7	CASSFDGVGEGEQYF	TGTGCCAGCAGTTTTGATGGGGTAGGGGAGGGGGAGCAGTACTTC
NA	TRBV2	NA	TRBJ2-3	CASAGPSTDTQYF	TGTGCCAGCGCGGGTCCTAGCACAGATACGCAGTATTTT
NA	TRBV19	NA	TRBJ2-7	CASSIEVSGMYEQYF	TGTGCCAGTAGTATAGAAGTTTCCGGGATGTACGAGCAGTACTTC
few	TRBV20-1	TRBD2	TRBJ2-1	CSASGRAQFF	TGCAGTGCTAGCGGGAGGGCGCAGTTCTTC
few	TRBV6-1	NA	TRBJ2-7	CASNRVYEQYF	TGTGCCAGCAACAGGGTCTACGAGCAGTACTTC
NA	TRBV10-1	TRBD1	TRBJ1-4	CATTRDRGHNEKLFF	TGCGCCACCACCCGGGACAGGGGCCATAATGAAAAACTGTTTTTT
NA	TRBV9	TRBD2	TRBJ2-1	CASSPRTSVPEQFF	TGTGCCAGCAGCCCCCGGACTAGCGTACCTGAGCAGTTCTTC
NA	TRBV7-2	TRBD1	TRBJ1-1	CASSLGTGGQAFF	TGTGCCAGCAGCTTAGGGACAGGGGGCCAAGCTTTCTTT